The clone carrying this TCR beta chain appeared a few times. What it recognizes is unknown. This record belongs to a study of human T cells and chemical hapten exposure. Study-level results: Among TCRs, those above 1 in 1000 frequency were unaffected by DPC sensitization.

Trimming removed 4 bases from V and 6 bases from J, with 13 bases in between. The CDR3 sequence is 13 residues long. From germline, CDR1 is DFQATT and CDR2 SNEGSKA (reference sequence). Each CDR3 protein gets one entry after TCRdb re-called the 5' RACE reads with MiXCR. The table shows 80,000 or so distinct CDR3 sequences, with approximately 15% occurring only once. Total RNA was isolated from whole blood that had not been fractionated. This TCR was recovered from a female donor in good health. The chain has TRBV20-1 and TRBJ1-5; D may be TRBD1 (5 bases). The CDR3 is CSAIRDFGQPQHF. CDR3 DNA: TGCAGTGCTATCAGGGATTTTGGTCAGCCCCAGCATTTT.